Listed here are 11 T cell receptor beta chains from one sample, sequenced in a study of cytomegalovirus exposure and HLA in healthy donors. Both 60 Vbeta primers and 13 Jbeta primers went into the PCR. Using immunoSEQ multiplex PCR, the repertoire was profiled, and TCRdb retains in-frame clones only, with some absent. The table shows 95,000 to 100,000 clones, with approximately 72% occurring only once. The sample was PBMCs. The receptors derive from a woman between 40 and 50 years old in good health and CMV-seronegative.

DNA for the CDR3: TGTGCCTGGAGTGGGACCGGAGGGACAGGGAACACTGAAGCTTTCTTT. It yields the protein CAWSGTGGTGNTEAFF. V gene TRBV30 combines with J gene TRBJ1-1, with 8 bases lining up with TRBD1. Looked up from germline, CDR1 is GTSNPN and CDR2 is SVGIG (reference sequence). The CDR3 spans 16 residues. V shed 1 base and J 1 base; nucleotides not matched to a gene: 8.

V is TRBV7-9 and J is TRBJ2-5; D may be TRBD2 (6 bases). The J call is in doubt because the DNA end fits TRBJ2-7 better. Germline V gives CDR1 SEHNR, CDR2 FQNEAQ (reference sequence). This CDR3 spans 13 amino acids. CDR3 protein: CAGSDGSSYEQYF. CDR3 nucleotides: TGTGCCGGCTCGGACGGGAGCTCCTACGAGCAGTACTTC.

The rearrangement links TRBV27 to TRBJ1-5; D might be TRBD1 (6 bases). The CDR3 loop spans 16 amino acids. Germline V CDR1 and CDR2: MNHEY, SMNVEV (reference sequence). V lost 3 bases and J lost 0, with 12 bases in between. CDR3 sequence: CASSLGGDNSNQPQHF. CDR3 nucleotide sequence: TGTGCCAGCAGTTTGGGAGGGGACAATAGCAATCAGCCCCAGCATTTT.

The gene calls are TRBV7-8 and TRBJ2-7; a weak D match, TRBD2 (5 bases). The CDR3 has 17 residues. Trimming left V 2 bases short and J 7 bases short, with 24 bases between. Germline V gene data show CDR1 as SGHVS and CDR2 as FQNEAQ. The CDR3: CASSLSLDFFEAKEQYF. DNA for the CDR3: TGTGCCAGCAGCTTAAGCTTGGACTTTTTTGAGGCGAAAGAGCAGTACTTC.

The J gene is TRBJ2-1, the V gene TRBV16; 9 bases fit TRBD2. Germline V gene sequence: CDR1 KGHSY, CDR2 FQNENV. The CDR3 totals 15 residues. The ends lost 0 bases at V and 9 bases at J; junction bases unmatched: 6. The CDR3 loop reads CASSQSAGGRGEQFF. CDR3 coding DNA: TGTGCCAGCAGCCAATCAGCGGGGGGCAGGGGTGAGCAGTTCTTC.

Comments on this clone: The junction departs from the called germline gene at one end, perhaps through a read error. V is TRBV27 and J is TRBJ2-7, with D possibly being TRBD1 (6 bases). This CDR3 comprises 15 residues. In germline, CDR1 is MNHEY, CDR2 SMNVEV (reference sequence). The CDR3 DNA reads as TGTGCCAGCAGCTTATGGGAAGGGGGAACCTACGAGCAGTACTTC. Translation: CASSLWEGGTYEQYF.

This chain links TRBV29-1 with TRBJ1-4; the D is unclear. Germline CDR1 reads SQVTM; CDR2 reads ANQGSEA. The CDR3 consists of 12 residues. V shed 5 bases and J shed 5 bases, with 9 bases lying between them. CDR3 loop: CSVSGENEKLFF. Written as DNA, the CDR3 is TGCAGCGTTTCTGGAGAGAATGAAAAACTGTTTTTT.

This clone was seen a few times. V and J are TRBV6-6 and TRBJ2-7, with D possibly being TRBD1 (6 bases). CDR1 is MNHNY, CDR2 SVGAGI, per germline (reference sequence). The V end was cut by 5 bases, the J end by 6 bases, with 14 bases between. This CDR3 region has 13 residues. The CDR3 reads CASSGGSHLEQYF. CDR3 bases: TGTGCCAGCAGTGGGGGCAGCCACCTCGAGCAGTACTTC.

The chain uses TRBV28 and TRBJ1-3; TRBD1 matches at 7 bases. The CDR3 consists of 15 residues. Germline V gene sequence: CDR1 MDHEN, CDR2 SYDVKM. V dropped 5 bases and J dropped 0; count of bases not matched to a gene: 4. The CDR3 protein is CASSTDRVSGNTIYF. The CDR3 region has the DNA TGTGCCAGCAGTACTGACAGGGTCTCTGGAAACACCATATATTTT. The full variable domain, in which reference TRBV28 and TRBJ1-3 provide the parts outside the CDR3, is DVKVTQSSRYLVKRTGEKVFLECVQDMDHENMFWYRQDPGLGLRLIYFSYDVKMKEKGDIPEGYSVSREKKERFSLILESASTNQTSMYLCASSTDRVSGNTIYFGEGSWLTVV.

This chain uses TRBV2 with TRBJ2-7, with a possible D match to TRBD2 (6 bases). Germline CDR1 and CDR2: SNHLY and FYNNEI. The V gene lost 10 bases and the J gene lost 2 bases, with 15 bases spanning the gap. The CDR3 spans 13 residues. The CDR3 DNA sequence: TGTGCCACGGGGAATGGCGGGACCTACGAGCAGTACTTC. As protein: CATGNGGTYEQYF.

The chain couples TRBV9 to TRBJ1-4, with 7 nucleotides matching TRBD1. This CDR3 contains 14 residues. From germline, CDR1 is SGDLS and CDR2 YYNGEE. Trimming removed 2 bases from V and 4 bases from J; junction bases left unmatched: 2. The CDR3 sequence: CASSVGQNNEKLFF. CDR3 in DNA: TGTGCCAGCAGCGTGGGACAGAATAATGAAAAACTGTTTTTT.